This T cell receptor (beta chain) appears in the sequencing data of a study of T cells of healthy individuals. TCRdb ran MiXCR on the 5' RACE reads and lists one entry per CDR3 protein. The sample shows approximately 100,000 distinct CDR3 sequences, 17% of them seen only once. The CDR3 extends over 16 amino acids. The ends lost 3 bases at V and 4 bases at J; junction bases unmatched: 8. Looked up from germline, CDR1 is MNHEY and CDR2 is SMNVEV (reference sequence). This TCR was recovered from a human donor in good health. This sequence joins TRBV27 and TRBJ2-1, with 8 bases aligning to TRBD2. The CDR3 DNA reads as TGTGCCAGCAGTTTCGGGCTAGCGGGTATATACAATGAGCAGTTCTTC. It encodes CASSFGLAGIYNEQFF.